The 28 T cell receptor beta chains presented below share a single source sample, sequenced in a study of blood T cells in healthy people across ages. Then a second PCR, running roughly 7 to 11 cycles, was carried out with a sample-barcoded 5' primer and a J-beta primer mix. From the 5' RACE reads, TCRdb called clonotypes with MiXCR, one entry per CDR3 protein. The sample has 700,000 to 950,000 distinct CDR3 sequences, about three fifths seen once. The sequenced sample consisted of blood. The source is a man aged 30-40 years in good health.

The J gene is TRBJ2-7, the V gene TRBV20-1; D tentatively reads TRBD1 or TRBD2 (5 bases each). This CDR3 has 12 amino acids. Trimming pared 0 bases from V and 5 bases from J, leaving 8 bases between. The germline V gene has CDR1 DFQATT and CDR2 SNEGSKA (reference sequence). CDR3 DNA sequence: TGCAGTGCTAGAGATATGGGGGACGAGCAGTACTTC. This sequence encodes CSARDMGDEQYF.

There are a few counts of this clonotype. V usage is TRBV21-1 and J usage is TRBJ2-7; the DNA was not used to check the table's D call, TRBD1. TRBV21-1 is reported as a pseudogene. This CDR3 comprises 18 residues. The CDR3 is CASSTPKKNGQNSYEQYF. The DNA for the CDR3 is TGTGCCAGCAGCACTCCTAAAAAGAATGGACAGAACTCCTACGAGCAGTACTTC.

This clonotype was picked up a small number of times. CDR3 coding DNA: TGTGCCAGCAGTCCATGGACTTTCTACGAGCAGTACTTC. Translated: CASSPWTFYEQYF. The gene calls are TRBV6-2 or TRBV6-3 and TRBJ2-7; D is perhaps TRBD2 (5 bases). The germline CDR1 and CDR2 sequences are MNHEY and SVGEGT. The CDR3 extends over 13 amino acids. Between the trimmed V and J ends, which lost 5 bases and 3 bases, there was a span of 11 bases.

The genes are TRBV28 and TRBJ2-5; 12 nucleotides align to TRBD1. Trimming took 8 bases from V and 4 from J; bases not matched to a gene: 14. The CDR3 totals 17 residues. In germline, CDR1 is MDHEN, CDR2 SYDVKM. In DNA form, the CDR3 reads TGTGCCAGCCTCCCTTACTCCGGGACAGGGGGCGGAGAGACCCAGTACTTC. Protein product: CASLPYSGTGGGETQYF.

V gene TRBV4-2 combines with J gene TRBJ2-5; D is possibly TRBD2 (6 bases). The V end lost 4 bases, the J end lost 4 bases, and 19 bases lay between the germline ends. Germline V lookup: CDR1 LGHNA, CDR2 YNFKEQ. The CDR3 extends over 16 amino acids. The DNA of the CDR3 is TGTGCCAGCAGCCCCGGGGGAGGCCTAACCGGAGAGACCCAGTACTTC. Translating gives CASSPGGGLTGETQYF.

The table lists this clonotype with a few counts. The chain combines TRBV7-2 with TRBJ2-3; D remains ambiguous. The V end lost 5 bases, the J end lost 5 bases, and 8 bases lay between the germline ends. Germline V gene sequence: CDR1 SGHTA, CDR2 FQGNSA. This CDR3 has 12 residues. The CDR3 DNA follows: TGTGCCAGCAGCCGCTGGGGAGATACGCAGTATTTT. Amino acids: CASSRWGDTQYF.

V usage is TRBV4-2 and J usage is TRBJ1-4, with no clear D. V lost 1 base and J 13 bases, leaving 13 bases between the germline ends. The CDR3 length is 13 residues. Germline V CDR1 and CDR2: LGHNA, YNFKEQ. The CDR3 sequence: CASSQGFAMRLFF. The DNA for the CDR3 is TGTGCCAGCAGCCAAGGATTCGCGATGAGACTGTTTTTT.

There are many counts of this clonotype. The chain links TRBV29-1 to TRBJ2-4; maybe TRBD2 (5 bases). Trimming removed 3 bases from V and 0 bases from J, with 9 bases in between. The CDR3 runs to 14 residues. CDR1 is SQVTM and CDR2 is ANQGSEA in the germline V gene. The CDR3 here is CSVEADLAKNIQYF. DNA of the CDR3: TGCAGCGTTGAGGCGGACTTAGCCAAAAACATTCAGTACTTC.

The chain uses TRBV20-1 and TRBJ1-5, with D possibly being TRBD1 (5 bases). The length of the CDR3 is 15 residues. V was shortened by 0 bases and J by 5 bases, with 14 bases between the two germline ends. CDR1 is DFQATT and CDR2 is SNEGSKA in the germline V gene (reference sequence). CDR3 sequence: CSARDLGTVYQPQHF. In DNA, the CDR3 is TGCAGTGCTAGAGATCTTGGGACGGTGTATCAGCCCCAGCATTTT.

V and J are TRBV6-6 and TRBJ2-5, with TRBD2 matching over 9 bases. Germline V gene sequence: CDR1 MNHNY, CDR2 SVGAGI (reference sequence). V lost 2 bases, J lost 11 bases, and 12 bases stayed unmatched. The CDR3 totals 15 residues. Written as DNA, the CDR3 is TGTGCCAGCAGTTACGGGCTAGCGGGATCGTGGGAGCAGTACTTC. This translates into CASSYGLAGSWEQYF.

The chain combines TRBV21-1 with TRBJ1-4; TRBD1, the table's D call, lacks a check against the DNA. TRBV21-1 has pseudogene status. The CDR3 totals 16 residues. The chain's CDR3 is CASRTATGEQREKLFF. The CDR3 DNA follows: TGTGCCAGTAGAACAGCGACAGGGGAACAACGTGAAAAACTGTTTTTT.

The chain carries TRBV29-1 and TRBJ2-1; TRBD2 matches at 9 bases. The CDR3 consists of 16 residues. The germline V gene has CDR1 SQVTM and CDR2 ANQGSEA. The trim removed 3 bases at V and 0 bases at J, leaving 6 bases unmatched. The CDR3 bases are TGCAGCGTTGATCTAGCGGGACTGAGCTCCTACAATGAGCAGTTCTTC. Its protein product is CSVDLAGLSSYNEQFF.

This clonotype has more than one count but fewer than ten. V gene TRBV29-1 combines with J gene TRBJ2-4; 9 bases agree with TRBD1. This CDR3 contains 12 residues. Per germline, CDR1 SQVTM and CDR2 ANQGSEA. With V trimmed by 4 bases and J by 13 bases, 8 bases remained unmatched. The CDR3 is CSVVQGAGEQYF. The CDR3 DNA follows: TGCAGCGTTGTACAGGGGGCCGGGGAGCAGTACTTC. The full variable domain, in which reference TRBV29-1 and TRBJ2-4 provide the parts outside the CDR3, is SAVISQKPSRDICQRGTSLTIQCQVDSQVTMMFWYRQQPGQSLTLIATANQGSEATYESGFVIDKFPISRPNLTFSTLTVSNMSPEDSSIYLCSVVQGAGEQYFGAGTRLSVL.

The chain carries TRBV12-5 and TRBJ2-6; 7 nucleotides agree with TRBD2. CDR3 length: 16 amino acids. The junction had 10 bases not matched to a gene; V was cut back by 7 bases and J by 4 bases. Germline CDR1 reads LGHNT; CDR2 reads FRNRAP. CDR3 sequence reads: CASVGEGIVGANVLTF. In DNA, the CDR3 is TGTGCTAGTGTTGGGGAGGGGATAGTAGGGGCCAACGTCCTGACTTTC. The variable domain in full, completed from reference TRBV12-5 and TRBJ2-6, reads DARVTQTPRHKVTEMGQEVTMRCQPILGHNTVFWYRQTMMQGLELLAYFRNRAPLDDSGMPKDRFSAEMPDATLATLKIQPSEPRDSAVYFCASVGEGIVGANVLTFGAGSRLTVL.

The chain links TRBV9 to TRBJ2-3; TRBD2 matches 8 bases. Germline V gene sequence: CDR1 SGDLS, CDR2 YYNGEE. V lost 2 bases to trimming and J lost 4 bases; unmatched junction nucleotides: 6. CDR3 size: 15 residues. As DNA, the CDR3 is TGTGCCAGCAGCGTTACAGCGGGAGTGGCAGATACGCAGTATTTT. Its translation is CASSVTAGVADTQYF.

This clonotype was counted only a few times. The chain links TRBV7-9 to TRBJ2-4; 9 bases agree with TRBD1. Germline values: CDR1 SEHNR, CDR2 FQNEAQ (reference sequence). J lost 4 bases, V lost 5 bases, and 6 bases had no gene match. The CDR3 is made up of 15 amino acids. CDR3 protein: CASSQTGGGKNIQYF. The CDR3 region has the DNA TGTGCCAGCAGCCAGACAGGGGGAGGAAAAAACATTCAGTACTTC.

The chain combines TRBV20-1 with TRBJ2-7, with 9 bases aligning to TRBD1. This CDR3 spans 15 amino acids. Per germline, CDR1 DFQATT and CDR2 SNEGSKA (reference sequence). The trim removed 3 bases at V and 3 bases at J, leaving 9 bases unmatched. The CDR3 DNA is TGCAGTGCTAGTGATACAGGGGGCGCGATCTACGAGCAGTACTTC. Protein: CSASDTGGAIYEQYF.

This clonotype was seen only once. This chain uses TRBV6-2 or TRBV6-3 with TRBJ1-5; D is unclear. Germline lookup yields CDR1 MNHEY and CDR2 SVGEGT. CDR3 length equals 15 residues. V lost 2 bases and J lost 4, with 12 bases in between. The CDR3 spells CASSYTLQWNQPQHF. The CDR3 DNA reads as TGTGCCAGCAGTTACACCCTTCAATGGAATCAGCCCCAGCATTTT.

The chain combines TRBV7-2 with TRBJ1-5; D unclear. V gave up 4 bases and J gave up 5 bases, with 9 bases separating them. Germline CDR1 is SGHTA and CDR2 is FQGNSA. The length of the CDR3 is 13 residues. The CDR3, as DNA: TGTGCCAGCAGCTGGTCATACGATCAGCCCCAGCATTTT. Amino acid sequence: CASSWSYDQPQHF. Combining the CDR3 with reference TRBV7-2 and TRBJ1-5 gives the whole variable domain GAGVSQSPSNKVTEKGKDVELRCDPISGHTALYWYRQSLGQGLEFLIYFQGNSAPDKSGLPSDRFSAERTGGSVSTLTIQRTQQEDSAVYLCASSWSYDQPQHFGDGTRLSIL.

The table lists this clonotype with a count of one. A much larger clone sits a single nucleotide away, making a read error possible. The chain carries TRBV20-1 and TRBJ2-1, with TRBD2 matching over 11 bases. The germline V gene has CDR1 DFQATT and CDR2 SNEGSKA (reference sequence). The CDR3 runs 16 residues. The J segment lost 2 bases and the V segment lost 5 bases, leaving 8 bases of the junction unmatched. The CDR3 DNA is TGCAGTGCTCGCACTAGCGGGAGCGATACCTACAATGAGCAGTTCTTC. Protein product: CSARTSGSDTYNEQFF.

A remark on this clonotype: A much larger clonotype is one base distant, so this may be a read error. The chain joins TRBV5-1 to TRBJ2-7; D is undetermined. Trimming shortened V by 6 bases and J by 5 bases, and 18 bases separated the two germline ends. CDR1 is SGHRS and CDR2 is YFSETQ in the germline V gene. This CDR3 is 14 amino acids long. CDR3 in DNA: TGCGCCAGCAACGGTGGCAGTGGGTCCCACGAGCAGTACTTC. It encodes CASNGGSGSHEQYF.

This clonotype was counted a few times. This chain uses TRBV4-2 with TRBJ2-1; D not certain. V gave up 4 bases and J gave up 6 bases, with 22 bases separating them. CDR1 and CDR2 from the germline V gene are LGHNA and YNFKEQ. CDR3 size: 17 residues. The CDR3 reads CASSRHLTEFKGNEQFF. CDR3 DNA sequence: TGTGCCAGCAGCCGACACCTAACCGAGTTTAAGGGCAATGAGCAGTTCTTC.

This chain uses TRBV6-2 or TRBV6-3 with TRBJ1-5; possibly TRBD1 for D (5 bases). The CDR3 totals 14 residues. V dropped 2 bases and J dropped 7 bases, with 12 bases sitting between them. Germline V gives CDR1 MNHEY, CDR2 SVGEGT. The CDR3 DNA reads as TGTGCCAGCAGTTACATCTCAGGGAAACAGCCCCAGCATTTT. Its protein is CASSYISGKQPQHF.

This clonotype has just one count. An end of the junction differs from the germline gene, which may be a read error. The rearrangement uses TRBV3-1 and TRBJ2-6, with D perhaps matching TRBD1 (5 bases). This CDR3 has 15 amino acids. The germline gives CDR1 LGHDT, CDR2 YNNKEL (reference sequence). CDR3 DNA: TGTGCCAGCGGCCAAGACAGCTCTGGGGCCAACGTCCTGACTTTC. This translates into CASGQDSSGANVLTF. The complete variable domain, with remaining parts taken from reference TRBV3-1 and TRBJ2-6, reads DTAVSQTPKYLVTQMGNDKSIKCEQNLGHDTMYWYKQDSKKFLKIMFSYNNKELIINETVPNRFSPKSPDKAHLNLHINSLELGDSAVYFCASGQDSSGANVLTFGAGSRLTVL.

The chain joins TRBV13 to TRBJ2-7; 8 bases are shared with TRBD1. Germline values: CDR1 PRHDT, CDR2 FYEKMQ (reference sequence). V lost 0 bases to trimming and J lost 0 bases; unmatched junction nucleotides: 4. The CDR3 spans 16 residues. The CDR3 reads CASSLGDREFSYEQYF. CDR3 nucleotide sequence: TGTGCCAGCAGCTTAGGGGACAGGGAATTCTCCTACGAGCAGTACTTC.

The chain recombines TRBV6-2 or TRBV6-3 with TRBJ2-1, with 7 bases aligning to TRBD1. The germline gives CDR1 MNHEY, CDR2 SVGEGT. After removal of 4 bases from V and 4 bases from J, the junction contained 13 bases not matched to a gene. The CDR3 runs 17 residues. In DNA, the CDR3 is TGTGCCAGCAGTTTTTTCTACAGGGGTGGCATTTACAATGAGCAGTTCTTC. Encoded protein: CASSFFYRGGIYNEQFF.

V is TRBV7-2 and J is TRBJ1-6, with D uncertain. The CDR3 consists of 12 residues. Germline-derived CDR1 and CDR2 are SGHTA and FQGNSA. Trimming stripped 5 bases from V and 8 bases from J, with 7 bases between. The CDR3 DNA sequence: TGTGCCAGCAGCGCCAGTGATTCACCCCTCCACTTT. Residues: CASSASDSPLHF.

This clonotype has a handful of counts. The chain combines TRBV6-2 or TRBV6-3 with TRBJ2-1; TRBD1 or TRBD2 may be the D gene (6 bases each). Deletions cut 6 bases from V and 10 bases from J, with 13 bases between. Germline loops: CDR1 MNHEY, CDR2 SVGEGT. This CDR3 region has 12 residues. The CDR3 DNA follows: TGTGCCAGCAGAACAGGGAGGAGCGAGCAGTTCTTC. Amino acids: CASRTGRSEQFF.